This T cell receptor beta chain derives from a study of CD8 T cells in ankylosing spondylitis. Study findings and constraints: Made up of 7 to 9 highly homologous variants, a TCR beta motif appeared characteristic of ankylosing spondylitis blood. Disease-associated clonotypes exhibited CD8+ identity and were relatively infrequent in peripheral blood. Earlier reports found some motif variants in synovial fluid and blood in reactive arthritis. Matched ankylosing spondylitis synovial fluid reportedly contained a significantly enriched population of disease-linked clones.

V was cut by 4 bases and J by 4 bases, with 18 bases left in between. Germline CDR1 SGHRS, CDR2 YFSETQ. The CDR3 spans 16 residues. This clonotype was seen more than once but under ten times. Antigen specificity is unknown. TCRdb re-analysed the 5' RACE reads in MiXCR, keeping a single row per CDR3 protein. In the table there are 200,000 to 250,000 distinct CDR3 sequences, roughly a tenth of which are singletons. The source of this sequence is a male donor with ankylosing spondylitis or in good health (not recorded which). The chain joins TRBV5-1 to TRBJ2-1, with D possibly called TRBD1 or TRBD2 (6 bases each). The sequenced sample was blood, either unsorted or a sorted T cell fraction (not recorded which). The CDR3 coding sequence is TGCGCCAGCAGCGTCCGCCCGGGGGCGGCATACAATGAGCAGTTCTTC. Translating it yields CASSVRPGAAYNEQFF.